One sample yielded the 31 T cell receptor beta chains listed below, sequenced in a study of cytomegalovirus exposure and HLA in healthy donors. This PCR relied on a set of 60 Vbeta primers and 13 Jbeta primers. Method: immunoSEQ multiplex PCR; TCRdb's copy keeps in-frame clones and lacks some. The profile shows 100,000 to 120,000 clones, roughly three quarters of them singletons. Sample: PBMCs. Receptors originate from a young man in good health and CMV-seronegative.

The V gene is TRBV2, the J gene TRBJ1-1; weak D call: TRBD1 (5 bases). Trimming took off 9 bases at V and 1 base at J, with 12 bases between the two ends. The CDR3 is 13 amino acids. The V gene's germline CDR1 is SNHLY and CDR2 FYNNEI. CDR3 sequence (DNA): TGTGCCAGTGGAGGGGTAGGGAACACTGAAGCTTTCTTT. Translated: CASGGVGNTEAFF. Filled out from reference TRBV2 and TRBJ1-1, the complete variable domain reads EPEVTQTPSHQVTQMGQEVILRCVPISNHLYFYWYRQILGQKVEFLVSFYNNEISEKSEIFDDQFSVERPDGSNFTLKIRSTKLEDSAMYFCASGGVGNTEAFFGQGTRLTVV.

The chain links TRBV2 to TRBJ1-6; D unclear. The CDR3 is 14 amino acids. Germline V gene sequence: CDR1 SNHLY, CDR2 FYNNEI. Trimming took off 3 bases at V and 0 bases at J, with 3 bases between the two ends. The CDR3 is CASSDSSYNSPLHF. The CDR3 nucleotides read TGTGCCAGCAGTGACAGCTCCTATAATTCACCCCTCCACTTT.

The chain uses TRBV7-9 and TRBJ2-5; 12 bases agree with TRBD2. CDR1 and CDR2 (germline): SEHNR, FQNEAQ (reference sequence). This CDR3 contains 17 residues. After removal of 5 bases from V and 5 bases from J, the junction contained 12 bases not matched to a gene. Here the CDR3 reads CASSPHLTSGSAETQYF. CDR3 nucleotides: TGTGCCAGCAGCCCTCACCTGACTAGCGGGAGCGCGGAGACCCAGTACTTC.

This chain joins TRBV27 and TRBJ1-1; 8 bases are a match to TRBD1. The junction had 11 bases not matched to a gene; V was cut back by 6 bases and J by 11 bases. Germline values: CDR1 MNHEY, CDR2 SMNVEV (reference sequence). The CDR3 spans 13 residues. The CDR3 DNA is TGTGCCAGCAGGACAGGGGCGTTCGGAAGGGCTTTCTTT. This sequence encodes CASRTGAFGRAFF.

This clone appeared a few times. The chain's CDR3 is CASSVGESYNEQFF. CDR3 in DNA: TGTGCCAGCAGCGTAGGGGAGTCCTACAATGAGCAGTTCTTC. The chain couples TRBV9 to TRBJ2-1; tentatively, D is TRBD2 (5 bases). The germline V gene encodes CDR1 SGDLS and CDR2 YYNGEE. The CDR3 extends over 14 amino acids. V lost 0 bases, J lost 1 base, and 5 bases lay in between.

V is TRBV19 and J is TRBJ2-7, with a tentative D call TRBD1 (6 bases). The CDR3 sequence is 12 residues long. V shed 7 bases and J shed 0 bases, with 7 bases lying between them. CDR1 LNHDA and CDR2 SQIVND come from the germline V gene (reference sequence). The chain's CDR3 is CASMGASYEQYF. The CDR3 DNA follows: TGTGCCAGTATGGGGGCCTCCTACGAGCAGTACTTC.

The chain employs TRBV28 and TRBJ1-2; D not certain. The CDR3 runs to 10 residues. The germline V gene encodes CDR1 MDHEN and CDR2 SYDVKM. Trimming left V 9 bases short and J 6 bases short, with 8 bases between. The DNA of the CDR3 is TGTGCCAGTGGGCCTGATGGCTACACCTTC. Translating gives CASGPDGYTF.

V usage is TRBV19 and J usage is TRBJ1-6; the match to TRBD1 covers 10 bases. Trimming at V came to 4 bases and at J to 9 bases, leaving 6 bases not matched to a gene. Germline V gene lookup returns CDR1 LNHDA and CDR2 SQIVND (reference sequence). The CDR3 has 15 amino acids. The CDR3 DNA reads TGTGCCAGTAGTACCGGACAGGGGGGGGCTTCACCCCTCCACTTT. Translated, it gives CASSTGQGGASPLHF.

In nucleotides, the CDR3 is TGTGCCAGCAGCCTTTCCCCCACGACTAGCGGAAGCACAGATACGCAGTATTTT. Translating gives CASSLSPTTSGSTDTQYF. The chain recombines TRBV4-2 with TRBJ2-3; 9 nucleotides line up with TRBD2. Germline CDR1 reads LGHNA; CDR2 reads YNFKEQ. J was trimmed by 0 bases and V by 4 bases; bases with no gene match: 11. The CDR3 has 18 residues.

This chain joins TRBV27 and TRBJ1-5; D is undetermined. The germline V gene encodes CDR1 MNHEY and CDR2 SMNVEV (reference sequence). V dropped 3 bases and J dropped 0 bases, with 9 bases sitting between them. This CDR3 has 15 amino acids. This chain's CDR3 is CASSLSGYSNQPQHF. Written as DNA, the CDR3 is TGTGCCAGCAGTTTGAGCGGATATAGCAATCAGCCCCAGCATTTT.

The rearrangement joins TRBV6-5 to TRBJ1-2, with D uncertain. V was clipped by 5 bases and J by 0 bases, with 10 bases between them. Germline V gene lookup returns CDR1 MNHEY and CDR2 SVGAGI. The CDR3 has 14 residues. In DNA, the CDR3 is TGTGCCAGCAGTCCCGGTAGAGCTAACTATGGCTACACCTTC. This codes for CASSPGRANYGYTF.

The CDR3 sequence is CASSVGFEKLFF. The CDR3 nucleotides are TGTGCCAGCAGCGTCGGTTTCGAAAAACTGTTTTTT. The chain combines TRBV2 with TRBJ1-4, with D unresolved. CDR3 length equals 12 residues. The germline CDR1 and CDR2 sequences are SNHLY and FYNNEI. V was cut by 6 bases and J by 8 bases, with 10 bases left in between.

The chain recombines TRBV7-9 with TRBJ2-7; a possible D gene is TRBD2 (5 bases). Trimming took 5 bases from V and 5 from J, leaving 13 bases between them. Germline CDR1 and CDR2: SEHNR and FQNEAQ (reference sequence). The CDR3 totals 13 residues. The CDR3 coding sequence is TGTGCCAGCAGCGCGGGCCTCACGAACGAGCAGTACTTC. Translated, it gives CASSAGLTNEQYF.

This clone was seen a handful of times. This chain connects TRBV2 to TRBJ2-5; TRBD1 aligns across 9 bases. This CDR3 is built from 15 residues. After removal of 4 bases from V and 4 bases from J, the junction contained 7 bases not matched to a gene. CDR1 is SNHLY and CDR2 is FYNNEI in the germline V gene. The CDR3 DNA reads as TGTGCCAGCAGTGGATTCGGGACAGGGAGAGAGACCCAGTACTTC. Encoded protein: CASSGFGTGRETQYF. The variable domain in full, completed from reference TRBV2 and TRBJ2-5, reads EPEVTQTPSHQVTQMGQEVILRCVPISNHLYFYWYRQILGQKVEFLVSFYNNEISEKSEIFDDQFSVERPDGSNFTLKIRSTKLEDSAMYFCASSGFGTGRETQYFGPGTRLLVL.

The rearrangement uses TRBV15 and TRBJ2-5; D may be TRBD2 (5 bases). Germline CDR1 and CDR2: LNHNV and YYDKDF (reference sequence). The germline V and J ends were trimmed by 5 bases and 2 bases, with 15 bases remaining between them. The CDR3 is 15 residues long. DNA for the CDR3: TGTGCCACCAGCTCAGCCCGACCGGGACAAGAGACCCAGTACTTC. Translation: CATSSARPGQETQYF. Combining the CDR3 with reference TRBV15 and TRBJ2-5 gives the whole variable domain DAMVIQNPRYQVTQFGKPVTLSCSQTLNHNVMYWYQQKSSQAPKLLFHYYDKDFNNEADTPDNFQSRRPNTSFCFLDIRSPGLGDTAMYLCATSSARPGQETQYFGPGTRLLVL.

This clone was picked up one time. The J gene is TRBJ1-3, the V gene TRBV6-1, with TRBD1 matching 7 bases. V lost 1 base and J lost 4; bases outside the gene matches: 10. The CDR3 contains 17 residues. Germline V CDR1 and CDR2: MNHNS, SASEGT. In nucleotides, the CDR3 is TGTGCCAGCAGTGAAGGGTCTGACAGGGTGGCAGGAAACACCATATATTTT. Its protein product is CASSEGSDRVAGNTIYF.

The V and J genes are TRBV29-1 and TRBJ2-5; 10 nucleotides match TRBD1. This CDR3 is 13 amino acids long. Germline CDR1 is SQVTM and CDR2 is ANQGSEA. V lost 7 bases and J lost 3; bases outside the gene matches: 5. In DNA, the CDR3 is TGCAGCGGCTGGGGACAGGGGAAAGAGACCCAGTACTTC. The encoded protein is CSGWGQGKETQYF.

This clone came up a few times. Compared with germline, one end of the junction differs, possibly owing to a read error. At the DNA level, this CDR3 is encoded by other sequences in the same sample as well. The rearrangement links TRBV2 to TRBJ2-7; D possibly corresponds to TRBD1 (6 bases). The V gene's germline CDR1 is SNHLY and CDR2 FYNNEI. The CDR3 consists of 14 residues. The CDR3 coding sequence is TGTGCCAGCAGTGGAGGACAGCCTCCCCACTCGCTGAACTTC. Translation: CASSGGQPPHSLNF. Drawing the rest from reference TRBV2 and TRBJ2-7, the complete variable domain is EPEVTQTPSHQVTQMGQEVILRCVPISNHLYFYWYRQILGQKVEFLVSFYNNEISEKSEIFDDQFSVERPDGSNFTLKIRSTKLEDSAMYFCASSGGQPPHSLNFGPGTRLTVT.

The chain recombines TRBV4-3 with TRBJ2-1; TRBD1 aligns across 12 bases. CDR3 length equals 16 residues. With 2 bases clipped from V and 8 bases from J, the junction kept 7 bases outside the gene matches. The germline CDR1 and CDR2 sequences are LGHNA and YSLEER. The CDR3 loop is CASSQLAGQGAHEQFF. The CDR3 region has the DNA TGCGCCAGCAGCCAATTGGCGGGACAGGGGGCCCATGAGCAGTTCTTC.

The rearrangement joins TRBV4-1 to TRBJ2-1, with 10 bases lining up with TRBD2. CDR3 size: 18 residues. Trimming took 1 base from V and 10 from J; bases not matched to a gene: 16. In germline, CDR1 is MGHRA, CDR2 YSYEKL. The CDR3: CASSQGLIRAGGVWEQFF. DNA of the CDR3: TGCGCCAGCAGCCAAGGCCTGATCAGAGCGGGAGGGGTCTGGGAGCAGTTCTTC.

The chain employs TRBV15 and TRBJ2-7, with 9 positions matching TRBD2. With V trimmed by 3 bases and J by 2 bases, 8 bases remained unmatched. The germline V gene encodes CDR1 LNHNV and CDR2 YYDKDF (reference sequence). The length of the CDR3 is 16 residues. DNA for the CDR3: TGTGCCACCAGCAGGGCGACTAGCGGACTTACCTACGAGCAGTACTTC. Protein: CATSRATSGLTYEQYF.

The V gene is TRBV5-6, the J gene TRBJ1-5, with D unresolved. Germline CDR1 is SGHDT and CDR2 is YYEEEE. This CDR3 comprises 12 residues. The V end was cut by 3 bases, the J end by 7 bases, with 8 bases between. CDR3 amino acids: CASSSGGQPQHF. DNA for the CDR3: TGTGCCAGCAGCTCCGGAGGACAGCCCCAGCATTTT. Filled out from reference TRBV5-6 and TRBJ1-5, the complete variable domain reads DAGVTQSPTHLIKTRGQQVTLRCSPKSGHDTVSWYQQALGQGPQFIFQYYEEEERQRGNFPDRFSGHQFPNYSSELNVNALLLGDSALYLCASSSGGQPQHFGDGTRLSIL.

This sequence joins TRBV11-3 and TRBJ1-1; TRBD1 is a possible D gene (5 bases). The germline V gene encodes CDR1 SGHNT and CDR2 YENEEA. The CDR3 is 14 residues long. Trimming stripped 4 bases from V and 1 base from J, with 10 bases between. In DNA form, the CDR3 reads TGTGCCAGCAGCTCCATCGACAGGAACACTGAAGCTTTCTTT. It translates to CASSSIDRNTEAFF.

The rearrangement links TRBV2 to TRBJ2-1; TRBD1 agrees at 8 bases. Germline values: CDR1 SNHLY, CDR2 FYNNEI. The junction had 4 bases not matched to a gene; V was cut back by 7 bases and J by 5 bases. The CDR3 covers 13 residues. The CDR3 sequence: CASTPDRDNEQFF. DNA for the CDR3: TGTGCCAGCACCCCGGACAGGGACAATGAGCAGTTCTTC. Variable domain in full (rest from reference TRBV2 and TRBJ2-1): EPEVTQTPSHQVTQMGQEVILRCVPISNHLYFYWYRQILGQKVEFLVSFYNNEISEKSEIFDDQFSVERPDGSNFTLKIRSTKLEDSAMYFCASTPDRDNEQFFGPGTRLTVL.

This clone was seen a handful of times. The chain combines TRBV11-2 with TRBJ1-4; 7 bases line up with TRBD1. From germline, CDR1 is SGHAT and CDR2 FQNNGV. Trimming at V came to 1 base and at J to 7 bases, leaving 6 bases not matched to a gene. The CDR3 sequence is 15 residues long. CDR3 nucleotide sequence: TGTGCCAGCAGCTTAGTTGTCAGGGGGTTTGAAAAACTGTTTTTT. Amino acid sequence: CASSLVVRGFEKLFF.

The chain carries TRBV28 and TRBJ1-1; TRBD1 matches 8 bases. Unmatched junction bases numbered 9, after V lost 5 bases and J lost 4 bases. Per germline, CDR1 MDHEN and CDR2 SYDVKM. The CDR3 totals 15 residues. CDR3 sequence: CASSGVQGATTEAFF. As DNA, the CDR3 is TGTGCCAGCAGTGGGGTCCAGGGGGCTACCACTGAAGCTTTCTTT.

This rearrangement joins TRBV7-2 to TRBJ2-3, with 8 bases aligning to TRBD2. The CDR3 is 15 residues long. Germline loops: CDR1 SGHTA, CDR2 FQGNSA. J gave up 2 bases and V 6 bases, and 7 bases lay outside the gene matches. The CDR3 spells CASSRQTSVTDTQYF. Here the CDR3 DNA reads TGTGCCAGCAGTCGCCAGACTAGCGTCACAGATACGCAGTATTTT.

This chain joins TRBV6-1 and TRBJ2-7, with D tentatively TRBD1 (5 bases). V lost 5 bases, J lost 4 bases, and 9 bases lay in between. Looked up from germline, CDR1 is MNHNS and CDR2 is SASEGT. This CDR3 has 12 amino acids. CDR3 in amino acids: CASSFDRYEQYF. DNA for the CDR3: TGTGCCAGCAGTTTTGACAGATACGAGCAGTACTTC.

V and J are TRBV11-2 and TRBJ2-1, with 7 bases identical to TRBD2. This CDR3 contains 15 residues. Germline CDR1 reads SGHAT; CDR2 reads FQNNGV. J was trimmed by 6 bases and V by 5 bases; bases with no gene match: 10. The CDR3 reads CASSGIKRGGNEQFF. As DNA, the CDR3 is TGTGCCAGCAGCGGGATCAAGCGGGGAGGCAATGAGCAGTTCTTC.

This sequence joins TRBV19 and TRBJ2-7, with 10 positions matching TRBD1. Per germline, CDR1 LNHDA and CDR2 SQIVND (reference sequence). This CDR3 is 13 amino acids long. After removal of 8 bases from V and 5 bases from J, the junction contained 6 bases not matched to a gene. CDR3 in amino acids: CASAGTGVHEQYF. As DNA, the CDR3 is TGTGCCAGTGCCGGGACAGGGGTCCACGAGCAGTACTTC.

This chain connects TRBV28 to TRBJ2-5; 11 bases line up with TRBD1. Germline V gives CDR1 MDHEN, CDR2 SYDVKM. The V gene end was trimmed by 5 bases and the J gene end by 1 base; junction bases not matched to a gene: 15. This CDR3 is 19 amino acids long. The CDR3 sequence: CASSPLPGQGVMVQETQYF. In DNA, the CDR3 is TGTGCCAGCAGTCCTTTGCCGGGACAGGGGGTTATGGTCCAAGAGACCCAGTACTTC.